Reported below is one T cell receptor beta chain. The sample is drawn from a study of blood T cell repertoires in COVID-19. On the study more broadly: Sources were T cells, B-cell-depleted T cells, or PBMCs; the material itself was cDNA or gDNA.

Membership in each cohort depended on participant-reported clinical history. The recovered donors of Cohort 3 showed two negative PCRs, clearance, or symptom resolution. Sequencing used immunoSEQ multiplex PCR; TCRdb keeps in-frame clones, though not all of them. The sample lists 200,000 to 250,000 clones, about 87% occurring once. The germline gives CDR1 SGHDN, CDR2 FVKESK. The CDR3 is 14 amino acids. Trimming shortened V by 4 bases and J by 2 bases, and 11 bases separated the two germline ends. The clonotype originates from a woman aged 45 to 65 who had recovered from COVID-19. The sequenced sample was PBMCs or T cells enriched from blood (not recorded which). The gene calls are TRBV14 and TRBJ2-5, with D possibly being TRBD2 (6 bases). CDR3 residues: CASSRLAAQETQYF. The CDR3 bases are TGTGCCAGCAGCCGCTTAGCGGCACAAGAGACCCAGTACTTC.